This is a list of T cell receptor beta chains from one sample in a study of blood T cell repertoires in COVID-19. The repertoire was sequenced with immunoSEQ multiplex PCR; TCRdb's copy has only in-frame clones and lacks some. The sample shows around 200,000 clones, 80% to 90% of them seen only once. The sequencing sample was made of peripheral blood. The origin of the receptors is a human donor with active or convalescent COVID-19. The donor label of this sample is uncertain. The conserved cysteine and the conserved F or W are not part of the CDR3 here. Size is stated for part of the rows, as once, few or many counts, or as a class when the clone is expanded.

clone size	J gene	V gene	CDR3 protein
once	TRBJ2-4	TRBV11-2	ASSFQGAGGKNIQY
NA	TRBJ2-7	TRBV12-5	ASERNRGRADEQY
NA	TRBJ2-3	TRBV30	AWDGLAGDTQY
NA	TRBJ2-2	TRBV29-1	SVSQGNTGELF
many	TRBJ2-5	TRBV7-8	ASSSMFGASDQETQY
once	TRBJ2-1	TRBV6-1	ASSEWAFGEQF
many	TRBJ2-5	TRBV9	ASSVGTMGETQY
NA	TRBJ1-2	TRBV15	ATSRDQYGYT
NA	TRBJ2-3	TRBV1	TRTLILPSTDTQY
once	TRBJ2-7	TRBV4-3	ASSQGAARTYEQY
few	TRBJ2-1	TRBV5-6	ASSSPTVRTSGNEQF
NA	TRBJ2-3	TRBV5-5	ASSRTGVSDTQY
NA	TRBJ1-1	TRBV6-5	ASDFREIVLEAF
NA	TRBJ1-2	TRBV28	ASSLRSPDYGYT